The source of this TCR beta chain is a study of vaccination effects on CD4 cells after COVID-19. Findings of the study overall: From healthy vaccinees, only 1 of 255 vaccine-induced clones also reacted to common cold coronaviruses. After vaccination, at late timepoints, clones induced by infection and by vaccine contracted markedly.

Note on this clone: Its antigen is unknown.

Upon completion of about 10 days in culture, CD4+ T cells were isolated. Cultures got half-medium changes with IL-2 on days 3 and 7. Germline values: CDR1 SGDLS, CDR2 YYNGEE. After removal of 4 bases from V and 2 bases from J, the junction contained 7 bases not matched to a gene. CDR3 size: 17 residues. Clones were sequenced by immunoSEQ multiplex PCR, and TCRdb holds only the in-frame ones, with some missing. This repertoire shows 45,000 to 75,000 clones, roughly 80% found once; its top ten account for less than 4%. The input for sequencing was CD4+ T cells from PBMCs cultured without peptide, taken before COVID-19 vaccination. The V and J genes are TRBV9 and TRBJ2-2, with 11 positions matching TRBD2. This receptor was taken from a human donor who received a COVID-19 vaccine. CDR3: CASSLMTSGVNTGELFF. DNA of the CDR3: TGTGCCAGCAGCCTGATGACTAGCGGGGTTAACACCGGGGAGCTGTTTTTT.